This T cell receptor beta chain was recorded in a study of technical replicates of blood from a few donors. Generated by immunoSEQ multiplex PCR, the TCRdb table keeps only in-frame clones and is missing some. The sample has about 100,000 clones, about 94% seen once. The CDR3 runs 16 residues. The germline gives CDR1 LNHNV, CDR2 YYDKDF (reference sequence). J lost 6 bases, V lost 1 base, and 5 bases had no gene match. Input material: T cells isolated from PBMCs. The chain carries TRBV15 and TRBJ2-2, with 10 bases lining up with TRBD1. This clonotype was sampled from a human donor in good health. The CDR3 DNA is TGTGCCACCAGCAGAGCTGGACAGGGGGTTTCCGGGGAGCTGTTTTTT. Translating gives CATSRAGQGVSGELFF.